What follows is one T cell receptor beta chain and its context. This record belongs to a study of blood T cell repertoires in COVID-19. As processed by the authors: Amplification with reference gene primers provided the estimates of nucleated cell counts. Method: immunoSEQ multiplex PCR; TCRdb's copy keeps in-frame clones and lacks some. V and J calls and clone size follow that table, whereas D and trimming were derived from the DNA. The sample consists of 70,000 to 85,000 clones, roughly 90% of them appearing once. The CDR3 has 17 residues. V lost 5 bases to trimming and J lost 0 bases; unmatched junction nucleotides: 8. CDR1 and CDR2 (germline): SGHVS, FQNEAQ.

The genes are TRBV7-8 and TRBJ2-3, with 10 positions matching TRBD2. Sample: peripheral blood. The TCR sequence derives from a human donor in a cohort sampled during active COVID-19. The CDR3 DNA reads TGTGCCAGCAGCCAGGAGCGGGAGGGCCGAAGCACAGATACGCAGTATTTT. Its translation is CASSQEREGRSTDTQYF.